These 21 T cell receptor beta chains came from one sample sequenced in a study of blood T cell repertoires in COVID-19. Data came from immunoSEQ multiplex PCR; TCRdb stores just in-frame clones and leaves some out. The table lists more than 300,000 clones, about nine tenths of them singletons. The sample comprised PBMCs or T cells enriched from blood (not recorded which). The receptors come from a man aged 25-40 years who had recovered from COVID-19.

CDR3 sequence: CATSDHPRGAGDEQYF. The DNA of the CDR3 is TGTGCCACCAGTGACCACCCAAGGGGGGCGGGAGACGAGCAGTACTTC. The chain links TRBV24-1 to TRBJ2-7, with D possibly matching TRBD2 (7 bases). The CDR3 spans 16 residues. Trimming shortened V by 4 bases and J by 5 bases, and 20 bases separated the two germline ends. Per the germline V gene, CDR1 is KGHDR and CDR2 is SFDVKD.

V and J are TRBV10-3 and TRBJ2-5; a possible D gene is TRBD2 (6 bases). Germline CDR1 reads ENHRY; CDR2 reads SYGVKD. This CDR3 is 14 amino acids long. Trimming took off 4 bases at V and 1 base at J, with 10 bases between the two ends. CDR3 sequence (DNA): TGTGCCATCAGTGGCCGGGACTTCCAAGAGACCCAGTACTTC. Translating it yields CAISGRDFQETQYF.

A few counts support this clone. V usage is TRBV27 and J usage is TRBJ2-7; D uncertain. Deletions cut 2 bases from V and 0 bases from J, with 8 bases between. Germline V gene lookup returns CDR1 MNHEY and CDR2 SMNVEV (reference sequence). The CDR3 sequence is 14 residues long. As DNA, the CDR3 is TGTGCCAGCAGTTTAGGCGGAAACTCCTACGAGCAGTACTTC. This translates into CASSLGGNSYEQYF.

The chain combines TRBV5-1 with TRBJ1-3; TRBD1 agrees at 8 bases. V lost 9 bases, J lost 0 bases, and 5 bases stayed unmatched. Germline lookup yields CDR1 SGHRS and CDR2 YFSETQ. This CDR3 is built from 14 residues. The CDR3 here is CATRTGISGNTIYF. In nucleotides, the CDR3 is TGCGCCACCAGGACAGGGATCTCTGGAAACACCATATATTTT. Together with reference TRBV5-1 and TRBJ1-3, the CDR3 gives the full variable domain: KAGVTQTPRYLIKTRGQQVTLSCSPISGHRSVSWYQQTPGQGLQFLFEYFSETQRNKGNFPGRFSGRQFSNSRSEMNVSTLELGDSALYLCATRTGISGNTIYFGEGSWLTVV.

The chain couples TRBV27 to TRBJ2-2; 9 bases map to TRBD1. V lost 5 bases, J lost 7 bases, and 8 bases stayed unmatched. This CDR3 region has 15 residues. The germline V gene encodes CDR1 MNHEY and CDR2 SMNVEV (reference sequence). The CDR3 spells CASSGRTGVIGELFF. DNA for the CDR3: TGTGCCAGCAGTGGCAGGACAGGGGTCATCGGGGAGCTGTTTTTT.

J is TRBJ1-1 and V is TRBV4-2; no definite D call. The CDR3 sequence is 14 residues long. Trimming pared 0 bases from V and 4 bases from J, leaving 9 bases between. The germline V gene encodes CDR1 LGHNA and CDR2 YNFKEQ. In nucleotides, the CDR3 is TGTGCCAGCAGCCAAGAAGGAGGCGGCACTGAAGCTTTCTTT. Protein: CASSQEGGGTEAFF.

The table lists this clone with a count of one. This rearrangement joins TRBV29-1 to TRBJ2-1; a weak D match, TRBD2 (6 bases). CDR3 size: 13 residues. V gave up 6 bases and J gave up 4 bases, with 13 bases separating them. CDR1 is SQVTM, CDR2 ANQGSEA, per germline. CDR3: CSVAGTSYNEQFF. In nucleotides, the CDR3 is TGCAGCGTGGCCGGGACTTCGTACAATGAGCAGTTCTTC.

The chain carries TRBV5-1 and TRBJ2-5; a possible D gene is TRBD1 (6 bases). Germline-derived CDR1 and CDR2 are SGHRS and YFSETQ. This CDR3 region has 15 residues. Trimming cost V 6 bases and J 1 base, with 16 bases left between them. The CDR3 sequence is CASTQLGAVQETQYF. The CDR3, as DNA: TGCGCCAGCACCCAATTGGGGGCGGTCCAAGAGACCCAGTACTTC.

This clone occurred once. V gene TRBV5-1 combines with J gene TRBJ2-6, with D tentatively TRBD2 (6 bases). CDR3 length equals 15 residues. Trimming removed 0 bases at V and 3 bases at J, with 7 bases between. Germline values: CDR1 SGHRS, CDR2 YFSETQ. In DNA form, the CDR3 reads TGCGCCAGCAGCTTGGGGAGGGTTGGGGCCAACGTCCTGACTTTC. Its translation: CASSLGRVGANVLTF.

The chain joins TRBV28 to TRBJ1-5, with TRBD1 matching over 9 bases. Germline assignment: CDR1 MDHEN and CDR2 SYDVKM. The CDR3 is made up of 14 amino acids. V lost 4 bases and J lost 2; bases outside the gene matches: 0. This chain's CDR3 is CASSWTGGNQPQHF. CDR3 DNA: TGTGCCAGCAGTTGGACAGGGGGCAATCAGCCCCAGCATTTT.

The chain recombines TRBV10-3 with TRBJ1-5; 9 bases agree with TRBD1. V was clipped by 3 bases and J by 7 bases; unmatched bases: 7. The CDR3 is 15 residues long. Germline V lookup: CDR1 ENHRY, CDR2 SYGVKD. The CDR3 DNA sequence: TGTGCCATCAGTGAATCGGGACAGGGATGGCAGCCCCAGCATTTT. Translated: CAISESGQGWQPQHF.

As to this clone: The sample carries other DNA sequences with the same CDR3. The V call is TRBV19, the J call TRBJ2-1; 16 nucleotides agree with TRBD2. The CDR3 has 15 amino acids. Germline values: CDR1 LNHDA, CDR2 SQIVND (reference sequence). Losses at the gene ends were 3 bases for V and 7 bases for J; bases not matched to a gene: 0. DNA for the CDR3: TGTGCCAGTAGTATGGGACTAGCGGGAGGGAATGAGCAGTTCTTC. This sequence encodes CASSMGLAGGNEQFF.

This sequence joins TRBV11-2 and TRBJ1-1, with D maybe TRBD1 (5 bases). Looked up from germline, CDR1 is SGHAT and CDR2 is FQNNGV. The CDR3 has 13 amino acids. V shed 3 bases and J shed 1 base, with 6 bases lying between them. CDR3 nucleotide sequence: TGTGCCAGCAGCTTCACAGGGAACACTGAAGCTTTCTTT. Protein sequence: CASSFTGNTEAFF.

The table lists this clone with a few counts. This sample includes further DNA sequences coding for the same CDR3. This rearrangement joins TRBV27 to TRBJ1-2; 10 nucleotides align to TRBD1. V lost 5 bases and J lost 4; bases outside the gene matches: 4. From germline, CDR1 is MNHEY and CDR2 SMNVEV (reference sequence). There are 14 residues in the CDR3. This CDR3 reads CASSLGQGGYGYTF. The CDR3 bases are TGTGCCAGCAGTCTCGGACAGGGGGGCTATGGCTACACCTTC.

This clone was recorded only once. V is TRBV4-1 and J is TRBJ1-5; 7 bases line up with TRBD1. Unmatched junction bases numbered 11, after V lost 1 base and J lost 2 bases. CDR1 is MGHRA, CDR2 YSYEKL, per germline. The CDR3 totals 18 residues. CDR3 nucleotide sequence: TGCGCCAGCAGCCAAGCCCCTTTACAGGGGAAGGGCAATCAGCCCCAGCATTTT. This translates into CASSQAPLQGKGNQPQHF.

J is TRBJ1-1 and V is TRBV2; D might be TRBD1 (5 bases). The CDR3 has 14 amino acids. Trimming cost V 2 bases and J 1 base, with 8 bases left between them. The germline V gene has CDR1 SNHLY and CDR2 FYNNEI. The CDR3 DNA is TGTGCCAGCAGTGAACGGGGGACGAACACTGAAGCTTTCTTT. It encodes CASSERGTNTEAFF. Supplemented by reference TRBV2 and TRBJ1-1, the full variable domain reads EPEVTQTPSHQVTQMGQEVILRCVPISNHLYFYWYRQILGQKVEFLVSFYNNEISEKSEIFDDQFSVERPDGSNFTLKIRSTKLEDSAMYFCASSERGTNTEAFFGQGTRLTVV.

The gene calls are TRBV7-9 and TRBJ1-2; TRBD1 might be the D (6 bases). This CDR3 has 17 amino acids. Looked up from germline, CDR1 is SEHNR and CDR2 is FQNEAQ (reference sequence). Trimming left V 1 base short and J 4 bases short, with 19 bases between. The chain's CDR3 is CASSLVRQVTGSYGYTF. CDR3 in DNA: TGTGCCAGCAGCTTAGTACGACAGGTCACTGGTTCCTATGGCTACACCTTC.

The J gene is TRBJ2-1, the V gene TRBV5-1; 8 nucleotides line up with TRBD2. Germline loops: CDR1 SGHRS, CDR2 YFSETQ. This CDR3 has 15 residues. The J segment lost 5 bases and the V segment lost 4 bases, leaving 8 bases of the junction unmatched. The CDR3 sequence is CASSRTGGGNNEQFF. CDR3 DNA sequence: TGCGCCAGCAGCCGGACTGGCGGGGGGAACAATGAGCAGTTCTTC. Full variable domain (outside the CDR3, taken from reference TRBV5-1 and TRBJ2-1): KAGVTQTPRYLIKTRGQQVTLSCSPISGHRSVSWYQQTPGQGLQFLFEYFSETQRNKGNFPGRFSGRQFSNSRSEMNVSTLELGDSALYLCASSRTGGGNNEQFFGPGTRLTVL.

This chain uses TRBV7-2 with TRBJ2-7; 8 positions match TRBD2. Germline CDR1 and CDR2: SGHTA and FQGNSA. Trimming at V came to 5 bases and at J to 0 bases, leaving 3 bases not matched to a gene. The CDR3 is made up of 14 amino acids. The CDR3 DNA sequence: TGTGCCAGCAGCCTGGGACTAGGCTCCTACGAGCAGTACTTC. Its translation: CASSLGLGSYEQYF. The whole variable domain, remainder taken from reference TRBV7-2 and TRBJ2-7, is GAGVSQSPSNKVTEKGKDVELRCDPISGHTALYWYRQSLGQGLEFLIYFQGNSAPDKSGLPSDRFSAERTGGSVSTLTIQRTQQEDSAVYLCASSLGLGSYEQYFGPGTRLTVT.

The chain couples TRBV7-8 to TRBJ1-1; no clear D gene. CDR3 size: 13 residues. Deletions cut 2 bases from V and 7 bases from J, with 11 bases between. Germline loops: CDR1 SGHVS, CDR2 FQNEAQ. In nucleotides, the CDR3 is TGTGCCAGCAGCTTATTAACACGGAGTGAAGCTTTCTTT. Translated, it gives CASSLLTRSEAFF. Looking up the rest from reference TRBV7-8 and TRBJ1-1 gives the full variable domain: GAGVSQSPRYKVAKRGQDVALRCDPISGHVSLFWYQQALGQGPEFLTYFQNEAQLDKSGLPSDRFFAERPEGSVSTLKIQRTQQEDSAVYLCASSLLTRSEAFFGQGTRLTVV.

The CDR3 DNA reads TGCGCCAGCAGCTTGGCCAGTGACCTTAGCCGTGAAAAACTGTTTTTT. This gives the protein CASSLASDLSREKLFF. The chain combines TRBV5-1 with TRBJ1-4; no definite D call. There are 16 residues in the CDR3. Trimming left V 0 bases short and J 7 bases short, with 16 bases between. In germline, CDR1 is SGHRS, CDR2 YFSETQ. Based on the CDR3 plus reference TRBV5-1 and TRBJ1-4, the full variable domain is KAGVTQTPRYLIKTRGQQVTLSCSPISGHRSVSWYQQTPGQGLQFLFEYFSETQRNKGNFPGRFSGRQFSNSRSEMNVSTLELGDSALYLCASSLASDLSREKLFFGSGTQLSVL.